A single sample is the source of the 7 T cell receptor beta chains below, sequenced in a study of graft-versus-host responses after intestinal transplantation (dated by TCRdb to the early 2020s). Receptor amplification or capture employed the immunoSEQ multiplex PCR assay. TCRdb retrieved this table from immuneACCESS and kept in-frame rearrangements only. Not all clones are present; in checked studies, unresolved V genes account for under half, and no reason is known for the remainder. Recorded for this sample are 9,500 to 12,000 clones; approximately 80% of them occurred a single time. 30% to 40% of the sample rests with the top ten. The source was PBMCs, collected about 490 days after intestinal transplant. Source of these receptors: a human patient who received an intestinal transplant, so some T cells may come from the graft donor.

The V gene is TRBV2, the J gene TRBJ1-5, with D uncertain. This CDR3 has 13 amino acids. CDR1 is SNHLY, CDR2 FYNNEI, per germline. The V end lost 9 bases, the J end lost 2 bases, and 11 bases lay between the germline ends. In nucleotides, the CDR3 is TGTGCCAGTGACACCCAGGGCAATCAGCCCCAGCATTTT. It translates to CASDTQGNQPQHF. The whole variable domain, remainder taken from reference TRBV2 and TRBJ1-5, is EPEVTQTPSHQVTQMGQEVILRCVPISNHLYFYWYRQILGQKVEFLVSFYNNEISEKSEIFDDQFSVERPDGSNFTLKIRSTKLEDSAMYFCASDTQGNQPQHFGDGTRLSIL.

V gene TRBV18 combines with J gene TRBJ1-3; 9 bases map to TRBD1. The CDR3 has 16 amino acids. Trimming took 3 bases from V and 3 from J; bases not matched to a gene: 6. Germline V gene lookup returns CDR1 KGHSH and CDR2 LQKENI. CDR3: CASSPEQGASGNTIYF. The CDR3 region has the DNA TGTGCCAGCTCACCTGAACAGGGGGCAAGTGGAAACACCATATATTTT.

A few counts support this clone. The CDR3 DNA follows: TGTGCCAGCAGCCAAGAGGCGGGGGGCAGTCAGCCCCAGCATTTT. Translated, it gives CASSQEAGGSQPQHF. The chain joins TRBV4-2 to TRBJ1-5, with a weak D call TRBD1 (6 bases). Per the germline V gene, CDR1 is LGHNA and CDR2 is YNFKEQ. The CDR3 consists of 15 residues. The V end was cut by 0 bases, the J end by 6 bases, with 12 bases between.

The CDR3 nucleotides read TGTGCCAGCAGCCTCGGGACCCAGACCTATGGCTACACCTTC. Protein product: CASSLGTQTYGYTF. The chain joins TRBV5-8 to TRBJ1-2; the D gene is possibly TRBD1 (5 bases). Trimming left V 4 bases short and J 4 bases short, with 14 bases between. The CDR3 is made up of 14 amino acids. Per the germline V gene, CDR1 is SGHTS and CDR2 is YDEGEE.

The gene calls are TRBV30 and TRBJ1-6; D gene ambiguous. Germline values: CDR1 GTSNPN, CDR2 SVGIG (reference sequence). The CDR3 contains 13 residues. V shed 3 bases and J shed 8 bases, with 11 bases lying between them. The CDR3 DNA sequence: TGTGCCTGGAGCCCAAGCCAGGATTCACCCCTCCACTTT. The encoded protein is CAWSPSQDSPLHF.

The chain couples TRBV5-6 to TRBJ2-1, with 11 nucleotides matching TRBD2. Trimming cost V 0 bases and J 7 bases; bases outside gene matches: 6. The germline V gene encodes CDR1 SGHDT and CDR2 YYEEEE. The length of the CDR3 is 16 residues. CDR3 coding DNA: TGTGCCAGCAGCTTGGGATGGGTAGCGGGAGGGAATGAGCAGTTCTTC. This sequence encodes CASSLGWVAGGNEQFF.

The rearrangement links TRBV7-6 to TRBJ2-5; tentative D call: TRBD2 (6 bases). This CDR3 has 15 residues. Deletions cut 1 base from V and 5 bases from J, with 14 bases between. Germline V CDR1 and CDR2: SGHVS, FNYEAQ. The CDR3 DNA reads as TGTGCCAGCAGCTTAGAGGTGGGGGGATGGGAGACCCAGTACTTC. It yields the protein CASSLEVGGWETQYF.